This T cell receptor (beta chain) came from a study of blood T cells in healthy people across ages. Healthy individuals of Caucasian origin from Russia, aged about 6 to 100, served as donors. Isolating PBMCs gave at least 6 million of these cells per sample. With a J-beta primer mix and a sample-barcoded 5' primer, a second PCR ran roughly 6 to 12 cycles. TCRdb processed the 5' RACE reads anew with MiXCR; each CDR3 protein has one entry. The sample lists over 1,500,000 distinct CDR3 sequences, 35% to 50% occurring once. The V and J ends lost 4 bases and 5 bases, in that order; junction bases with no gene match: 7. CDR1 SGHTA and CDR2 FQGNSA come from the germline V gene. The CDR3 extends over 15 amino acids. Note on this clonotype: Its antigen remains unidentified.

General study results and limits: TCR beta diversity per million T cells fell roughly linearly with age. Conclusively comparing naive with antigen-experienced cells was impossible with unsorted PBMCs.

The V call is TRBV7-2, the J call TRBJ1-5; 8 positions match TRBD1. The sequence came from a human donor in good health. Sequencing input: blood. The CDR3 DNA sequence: TGTGCCAGCAGCTCCCGACAGGGGAGAGATCAGCCCCAGCATTTT. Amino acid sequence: CASSSRQGRDQPQHF.